Sequencing of this T cell receptor beta chain was carried out in a study of blood T cell repertoires in COVID-19. This CDR3 spans 14 amino acids. Germline V CDR1 and CDR2: LGHDT, YNNKEL (reference sequence). Trimming cost V 3 bases and J 2 bases, with 10 bases left between them. How the authors handled the data: Amplification with reference gene primers provided the estimates of nucleated cell counts. The table came from immunoSEQ multiplex PCR; TCRdb's copy has only in-frame clones and leaves some out. The DNA was the basis for D and trimming; V, J and clone size are from that table. This table has about 250,000 clones, about 79% appearing once.

The receptor's source is a man at least 80 years old with acute or convalescent COVID-19. The sample was peripheral blood. The chain joins TRBV3-1 (or the pseudogene TRBV3-2) to TRBJ2-5; D remains unclear. The CDR3, as DNA: TGTGCCAGCAGCCATGGGCATATGCAAGAGACCCAGTACTTC. Amino acids: CASSHGHMQETQYF.